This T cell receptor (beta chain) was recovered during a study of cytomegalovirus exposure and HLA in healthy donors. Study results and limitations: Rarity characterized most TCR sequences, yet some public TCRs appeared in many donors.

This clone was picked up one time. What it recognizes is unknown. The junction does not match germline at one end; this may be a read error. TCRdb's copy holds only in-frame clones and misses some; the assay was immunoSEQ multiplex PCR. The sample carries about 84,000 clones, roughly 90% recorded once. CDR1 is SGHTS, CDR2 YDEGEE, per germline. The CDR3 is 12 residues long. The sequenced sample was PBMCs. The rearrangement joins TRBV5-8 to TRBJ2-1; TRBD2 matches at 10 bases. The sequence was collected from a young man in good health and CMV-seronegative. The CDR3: CARLAGRNGQFF. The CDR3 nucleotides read TGTGCCAGACTAGCGGGAAGAAATGGGCAGTTCTTC.